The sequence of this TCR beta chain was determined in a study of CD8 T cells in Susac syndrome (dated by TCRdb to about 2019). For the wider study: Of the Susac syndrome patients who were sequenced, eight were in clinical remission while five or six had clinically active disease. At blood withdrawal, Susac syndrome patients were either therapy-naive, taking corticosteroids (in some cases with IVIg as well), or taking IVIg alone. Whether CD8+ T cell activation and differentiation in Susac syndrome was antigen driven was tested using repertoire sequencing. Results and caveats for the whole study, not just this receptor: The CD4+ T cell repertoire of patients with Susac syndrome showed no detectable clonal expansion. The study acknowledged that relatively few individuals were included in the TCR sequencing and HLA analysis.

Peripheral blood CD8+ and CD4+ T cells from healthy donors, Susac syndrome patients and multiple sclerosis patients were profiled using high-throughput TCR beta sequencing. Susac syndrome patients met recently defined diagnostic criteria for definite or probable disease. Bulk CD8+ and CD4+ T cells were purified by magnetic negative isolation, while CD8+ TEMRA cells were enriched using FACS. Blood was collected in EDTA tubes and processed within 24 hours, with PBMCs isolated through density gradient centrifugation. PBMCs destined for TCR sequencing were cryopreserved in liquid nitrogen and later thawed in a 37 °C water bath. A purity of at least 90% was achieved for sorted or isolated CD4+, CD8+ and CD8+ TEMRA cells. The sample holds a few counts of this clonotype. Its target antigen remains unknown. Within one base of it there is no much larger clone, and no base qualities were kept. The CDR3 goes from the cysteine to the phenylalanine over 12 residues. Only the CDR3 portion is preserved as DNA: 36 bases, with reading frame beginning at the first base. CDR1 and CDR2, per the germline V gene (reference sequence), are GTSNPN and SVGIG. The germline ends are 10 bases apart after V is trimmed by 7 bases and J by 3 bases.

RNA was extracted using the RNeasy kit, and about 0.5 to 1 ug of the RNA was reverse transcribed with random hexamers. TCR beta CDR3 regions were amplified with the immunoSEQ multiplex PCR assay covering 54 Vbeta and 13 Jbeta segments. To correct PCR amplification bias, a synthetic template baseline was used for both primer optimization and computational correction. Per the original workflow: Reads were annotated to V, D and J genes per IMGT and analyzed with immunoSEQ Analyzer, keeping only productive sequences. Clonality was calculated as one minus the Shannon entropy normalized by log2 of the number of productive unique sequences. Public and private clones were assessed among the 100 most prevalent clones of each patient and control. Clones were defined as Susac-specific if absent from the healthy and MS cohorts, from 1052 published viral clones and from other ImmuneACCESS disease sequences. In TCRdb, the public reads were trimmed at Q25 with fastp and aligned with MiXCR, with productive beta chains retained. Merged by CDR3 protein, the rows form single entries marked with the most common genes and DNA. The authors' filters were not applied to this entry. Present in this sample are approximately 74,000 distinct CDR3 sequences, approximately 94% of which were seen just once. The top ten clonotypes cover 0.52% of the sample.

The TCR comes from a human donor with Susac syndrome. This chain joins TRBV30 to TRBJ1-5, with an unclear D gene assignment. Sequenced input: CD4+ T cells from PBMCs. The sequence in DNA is TGTGCCTACGGAGGAACCAATCAGCCCCAGCATTTT. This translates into CAYGGTNQPQHF. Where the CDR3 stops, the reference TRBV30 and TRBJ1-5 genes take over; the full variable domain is SQTIHQWPATLVQPVGSPLSLECTVEGTSNPNLYWYRQAAGRGLQLLFYSVGIGQISSEVPQNLSASRPQDRQFILSSKKLLLSDSGFYLCAYGGTNQPQHFGDGTRLSIL.